This T cell receptor (beta chain) was identified during a study of T cell repertoires in cytomegalovirus infection. Study results and limitations: Pooled public TCR beta family frequency picked out CMV carriers with the relevant HLA. The study found HLA-C-restricted CMV-specific TCR beta clonotypes dominating the ex vivo response.

This clonotype came up a few times. Its specificity is not known. Trimming removed 8 bases from V and 0 bases from J, with 13 bases in between. In germline, CDR1 is SGHVS, CDR2 FNYEAQ. This CDR3 comprises 14 residues. One entry per CDR3 protein, called by TCRdb with MiXCR from the reads. Of approximately 170,000 distinct CDR3 sequences listed, approximately 15% are singletons. This receptor was taken from a human donor in good health (CMV status not recorded). Some clones in this sample may be carry-over from other donors' samples. Specimen: PBMCs. The genes are TRBV7-6 and TRBJ1-1; tentatively, D is TRBD1 (5 bases). DNA of the CDR3: TGTGCCAGCGAACGACAGCTCATGAACACTGAAGCTTTCTTT. Protein: CASERQLMNTEAFF.